This paragraph reports one T cell receptor (beta chain). Its binding antigen is unknown. Per-base qualities were not stored, and no clone one base away is much larger. Whole blood was collected in K2EDTA tubes by collaborating institutions according to the institutions' own protocols. For TCRbeta analysis, collaborators shipped samples in one of three forms: frozen whole blood, isolated PBMCs, or DNA extracted from either of those sample types. TCRbeta CDR3 regions were amplified from genomic DNA using the immunoSEQ Assay, a bias-controlled multiplex PCR. The paper's processing steps were these. The number of nucleated cells in each sample was estimated from the amplification of reference gene primers within the assay. Sequence reads were collapsed and filtered to measure the absolute abundance of every unique TCRbeta CDR3 rearrangement. For each sample, productive Simpson clonality was calculated as the square root of Simpson's diversity index across productive rearrangements. The table was pulled from immuneACCESS by TCRdb, which kept in-frame rearrangements only. Such tables lose some clones; where checked, under half of the loss comes from unresolved V genes, and the rest has no known cause. That table gives V, J and clone size, and the DNA gave D and trimming. Across this sample there are about 140,000 clones, with over 70% seen only once. The top ten clones comprise more than 9% of the sample.

The germline V and J ends show losses of 5 bases and 6 bases respectively, and no gene match explains 11 bases of the junction. Taken from cysteine to phenylalanine, the CDR3 has 16 residues. Only the CDR3 DNA stays, 48 bases, in frame from base 1. From a lookup of the germline V gene (reference sequence), CDR1 and CDR2 are SEHNR and FQNEAQ. This specimen comes from a study of blood T cell repertoires in COVID-19 (dated by TCRdb to about 2020). For the study in its entirety: Samples covering the acute and convalescent phases of COVID-19 were provided by collaborators in the United States, Italy and Spain. Samples came from the ongoing ImmuneRACE study (first 160 participants) plus 1,254 subjects from 6 global collaborators. The sample metadata nearly always contained a de-identified subject ID, COVID-19 status, age in years and sex. Where available, HLA class I and class II types were obtained from metadata supplied by the sample provider rather than from assay-based typing. The dataset comprised deeply sampled blood TCRbeta repertoires from subjects exposed to, actively infected with, or recovered from COVID-19. The repertoires were made available in a free public database intended to serve as a resource for research on the immune response to SARS-CoV-2. The material from the prospective study consisted of cDNA or gDNA derived from T cells, B-cell-depleted T cells, or PBMCs.

General findings and caveats noted by the study authors: Clinical and demographic metadata were provided uncurated, with the amount varying by source and participant.

What was sequenced was peripheral blood. The rearrangement combines TRBV7-9 with TRBJ1-4; the central 8 bases match TRBD1. The sequence was obtained from a man in his 60s with active or convalescent COVID-19. CDR3 sequence: CASSPPRTGSDEKLFF. The DNA sequence follows: TGTGCCAGCAGCCCGCCGAGGACAGGGAGTGATGAAAAACTGTTTTTT.